A selection of T cell receptor beta chains follows, all from one sample in a study of cytomegalovirus exposure and HLA in healthy donors. The protocol was immunoSEQ multiplex PCR, while the TCRdb copy is restricted to in-frame clones and leaves out a portion. The table includes around 150,000 clones, around 77% detected once. Sequencing was performed on PBMCs. The origin of the receptors is a man younger than 45 in good health and CMV-seronegative. CDR3s include the opening cysteine and the closing phenylalanine or tryptophan. The D gene is left open where the match is weak. Size tells how often a clone was seen (once, few, many) or the class of an expanded clone, and some rows leave it out.

>.|TRBD1|TRBV2|TRBJ1-2|13
TGTGCCAGCAGGGGACAGTTTAACTATGGCTACACCTTC
CASRGQFNYGYTF
>.|.|TRBV27|TRBJ1-2|17
TGTGCCAGCAGGCGACCTTCGGGGGGGGGAGCTAACTATGGCTACACCTTC
CASRRPSGGGANYGYTF
>.|TRBD2|TRBV7-2|TRBJ2-5|15
TGTGCCAGCAGCTCCTTTCTGGCGGGAGAGGAGACCCAGTACTTC
CASSSFLAGEETQYF
>few|.|TRBV11-2|TRBJ1-1|12
TGTGCCAGCAGCTTAGTGAGCACTGAAGCTTTCTTT
CASSLVSTEAFF
>.|.|TRBV5-1|TRBJ2-3|15
TGCGCCAGCAGCATCGGGGACTCCCTCACAGATACGCAGTATTTT
CASSIGDSLTDTQYF
>.|.|TRBV2|TRBJ2-2|15
TGTGCCAGCAGTGAACGCAGACCGAACACCGGGGAGCTGCTTTTT
CASSERRPNTGELLF
>.|TRBD1|TRBV11-2|TRBJ2-7|14
TGTGCCAGCAGCCTTAGACAGGGCTTCTACGAGCAGTACTTC
CASSLRQGFYEQYF
>.|TRBD2|TRBV5-1|TRBJ2-7|15
TGCGCCAGCAGCGATACTAGCGGGAGTTCCCTCGAGCAGTACTTC
CASSDTSGSSLEQYF
>.|TRBD1|TRBV19|TRBJ2-3|13
TGTGCCAGTAGCATAACAGGGGAGCATACGCAGTATTTT
CASSITGEHTQYF
>.|.|TRBV2|TRBJ1-3|13
TGTGCCGGAAAACAGGGTGGCGAAAACACCATATATTTT
CAGKQGGENTIYF
>.|TRBD1|TRBV18|TRBJ2-7|15
TGTGCCAGCTCACCGCAGGGACAGGGAACGGACGAGCAGTACTTC
CASSPQGQGTDEQYF
>few|.|TRBV2|TRBJ1-1|12
TGTGCCAGCAGGCCCGACAGTCTGGCGTCTTTCTTT
CASRPDSLASFF
>.|.|TRBV7-8|TRBJ2-3|16
TGTGCCAGCAGCTTAGCAAGTGGGAGCAAGACAGATACGCAGTATTTT
CASSLASGSKTDTQYF
>.|.|TRBV28|TRBJ1-1|14
TGTGCCAGCAGTCCGGTGGTGAGGAGCACTGAAGCTTTCTTT
CASSPVVRSTEAFF
>.|.|TRBV6-1|TRBJ1-4|15
TGTGCCAGCAGTGAAGAAGGGAGGGCGAATGAAAAACTGTTTTTT
CASSEEGRANEKLFF
>few|.|TRBV30|TRBJ1-3|13
TGTGCCTGGACCAGGGGAGCTGGAAACACCATATATTTT
CAWTRGAGNTIYF
>.|.|TRBV5-6|TRBJ2-1|19
TGTGCCAGCAGCCCGTCCGGGACCGGGACTCGCACCGGGGAGACTGGGCAGTTCTTC
CASSPSGTGTRTGETGQFF
>.|TRBD2|TRBV28|TRBJ2-7|14
TGTGCCAGCAGTTTGGAGCGGGATAGTGACGAGCAGTACTTC
CASSLERDSDEQYF
>.|.|TRBV11-3|TRBJ2-1|16
TGTGCCAGCAGCAAGCGGACAGCGGAAACCTACAATGAGCAGTTCTTC
CASSKRTAETYNEQFF
>few|.|TRBV30|TRBJ2-1|12
TGTGCCTGGAGTCCCCTAAGCGGTGAGCAGTTCTTC
CAWSPLSGEQFF
>.|.|TRBV27|TRBJ2-1|14
TGTGCCAGCAGTTCCGGGGGACGGCCTAATGAGCAGTTCTTC
CASSSGGRPNEQFF
>few|.|TRBV5-1|TRBJ1-1|14
TGCGCCAGCAGCTTGGTTGGGGCTGGAACTGAAGCTTTCTTT
CASSLVGAGTEAFF
>.|TRBD2|TRBV11-2|TRBJ2-1|14
TGTGCCAGCAGCACACCCGGACTAGCGGGAGACCAGTTCTTC
CASSTPGLAGDQFF
>.|TRBD1|TRBV2|TRBJ2-7|14
TGTGCCAGCAGTGTGGGACAGCGATCCTACGAGCAGTACTTC
CASSVGQRSYEQYF
>.|.|TRBV29-1|TRBJ1-1|12
TGCAGCGTTCAGGGGATGAACACTGAAGCTTTCTTT
CSVQGMNTEAFF
>.|TRBD2|TRBV6-5|TRBJ2-7|15
TGTGCCAGCAGTTACACACTAGCGAGCTCCTACGAGCAGTACTTC
CASSYTLASSYEQYF
>.|.|TRBV7-9|TRBJ2-1|16
TGTGCCAGCGTTCCGCAGGAGGTATTCTCCTACAATGAGCAGTTCTTC
CASVPQEVFSYNEQFF
>few|.|TRBV5-1|TRBJ2-5|14
TGCGCCAGCAGCTTGGTTCGGTTCCAAGAGACCCAGTACTTC
CASSLVRFQETQYF
>.|.|TRBV5-1|TRBJ1-4|16
TGCGCCAGCAGCTTGGGAGTAGAGCCGACAGGAGAAAAACTGTTTTTT
CASSLGVEPTGEKLFF
>once|TRBD1|TRBV6-5|TRBJ2-1|14
TGTGCCACCCAGGACAGGAGCTCCTACAATGAGCAGTTCTTC
CATQDRSSYNEQFF
>.|.|TRBV2|TRBJ2-5|13
TGTGCCAGCAGTACGTGGGCCGTTGAGACCCAGTACTTC
CASSTWAVETQYF
>.|.|TRBV7-9|TRBJ2-7|13
TGTGCCAGCAGCCCCCGACAGGTCTACGAGCAGTACTTC
CASSPRQVYEQYF
>.|TRBD1|TRBV2|TRBJ1-1|16
TGTGCCAGCAGTGAACCCGGGACAGGGGCCAACACTGAAGCTTTCTTT
CASSEPGTGANTEAFF
>few|.|TRBV4-1|TRBJ1-2|15
TGCGCCAGCAGCCAAGATCTGCGGCGGAACTATGGCTACACCTTC
CASSQDLRRNYGYTF
>.|.|TRBV18|TRBJ1-1|14
TGTGCCAGCTCACCAAACACAGGGAACACTGAAGCTTTCTTT
CASSPNTGNTEAFF
>.|.|TRBV30|TRBJ2-1|13
TGTGCCTGGGCAGGGGCCTCCTACAATGAGCAGTTCTTC
CAWAGASYNEQFF
>.|.|TRBV28|TRBJ2-1|12
TGTGCCAGCAGTTTAGGTCTGGAGGAGCAGTTCTTC
CASSLGLEEQFF
>.|TRBD1|TRBV5-1|TRBJ1-2|19
TGCGCCAGCCCCGTGGTGATCCGGACAGGGGGCGGAATAAGGTATGGCTACACCTTC
CASPVVIRTGGGIRYGYTF
>.|.|TRBV21-1|TRBJ2-5|16
TGTGCCAGCAGCAAAGATGGTTCGGGGGTTGAGGAGACCCAGTACTTC
CASSKDGSGVEETQYF
>.|.|TRBV7-9|TRBJ2-1|16
TGTGCCAGCAGCAACCTAGGGAGAGGAGCCTACAATGAGCAGTTCTTC
CASSNLGRGAYNEQFF
>.|.|TRBV2|TRBJ2-7|12
TGTGCCAGCAGTGTTTCGTACACCCAGGTGCACTTC
CASSVSYTQVHF
>.|.|TRBV25-1|TRBJ2-7|10
TGTGCCAGCAGTGAATCCCCCTCACTCTTC
CASSESPSLF
>.|TRBD1|TRBV6-5|TRBJ1-5|15
TGTGCCAGCAGTCGGGACAGGGGGAGCAATCAGCCCCAGCATTTT
CASSRDRGSNQPQHF
>.|TRBD2|TRBV5-4|TRBJ2-2|16
TGTGCCAGCAGCTTGGGGCCTAGCGGGAACACCGGGGAGCTGTTTTTT
CASSLGPSGNTGELFF
>few|.|TRBV27|TRBJ2-3|13
TGTGCCAGCAGCCATGGGGGGACAGATACGCAGTATTTT
CASSHGGTDTQYF
>.|TRBD2|TRBV25-1|TRBJ2-5|15
TGTGCCAGCAGTGTCCTAGCGGGTATATCGGAGACCCAGTACTTC
CASSVLAGISETQYF
>.|.|TRBV4-2|TRBJ2-7|15
TGTGCCAGCAGCCAAGATCAGGGGTCCTCCTACGAGCAGTACTTC
CASSQDQGSSYEQYF
>.|.|TRBV30|TRBJ1-1|13
TGTGCCTGGAGTGTCGTCTTTTACACTGAAGCTTTCTTT
CAWSVVFYTEAFF
>.|.|TRBV18|TRBJ2-5|14
TGTGCCAGCTCACCAGGGACATCTACAGAGACCCAGTACTTC
CASSPGTSTETQYF
>.|TRBD2|TRBV29-1|TRBJ2-3|18
TGCAGCGTTGCCTTTCCACCGGGACTAGCGGGAGTTGCAGATACGCAGTATTTT
CSVAFPPGLAGVADTQYF
>.|.|TRBV15|TRBJ2-1|17
TGTGCCACCAGCAGAGCATCTTGGACTTCCTCCTCCAGCGAGCAGTTCTTC
CATSRASWTSSSSEQFF
>.|TRBD2|TRBV5-4|TRBJ2-7|15
TGTGCCAGCAGTTTCCTAGCGGGAGGCTCCTACGAGCAGTACTTC
CASSFLAGGSYEQYF
>.|TRBD2|TRBV7-2|TRBJ2-5|13
TGTGCCAGCAGCTTGAACGGGGGGGAGACCCAGTACTTC
CASSLNGGETQYF
>.|TRBD2|TRBV7-3|TRBJ2-7|13
TGTGCCAGCAGCCCGGGGGGGGGCTACGAGCAGTACTTC
CASSPGGGYEQYF
>once|TRBD1|TRBV6-6|TRBJ2-2|13
TGTGCCAGCAGTGGACAGGGGGCAGGGGAGCTGTTTTTT
CASSGQGAGELFF
>.|TRBD1|TRBV7-7|TRBJ2-5|15
TGTGCTAGCAGCTCCACGGACAGGGGCGGAGAGACCCAGTACTTC
CASSSTDRGGETQYF
>few|TRBD1|TRBV5-1|TRBJ2-3|16
TGCGCCAGCAGCCGCCAGACAGGGGGCGAAACAGATACGCAGTATTTT
CASSRQTGGETDTQYF
>.|.|TRBV6-1|TRBJ2-3|15
TGTGCCAGCAGGGCGACCTGGACTAGCACAGATACGCAGTATTTT
CASRATWTSTDTQYF
>.|TRBD1|TRBV6-1|TRBJ1-2|11
TGTGCCCAAGGGGGCGACTATGGCTACACCTTC
CAQGGDYGYTF